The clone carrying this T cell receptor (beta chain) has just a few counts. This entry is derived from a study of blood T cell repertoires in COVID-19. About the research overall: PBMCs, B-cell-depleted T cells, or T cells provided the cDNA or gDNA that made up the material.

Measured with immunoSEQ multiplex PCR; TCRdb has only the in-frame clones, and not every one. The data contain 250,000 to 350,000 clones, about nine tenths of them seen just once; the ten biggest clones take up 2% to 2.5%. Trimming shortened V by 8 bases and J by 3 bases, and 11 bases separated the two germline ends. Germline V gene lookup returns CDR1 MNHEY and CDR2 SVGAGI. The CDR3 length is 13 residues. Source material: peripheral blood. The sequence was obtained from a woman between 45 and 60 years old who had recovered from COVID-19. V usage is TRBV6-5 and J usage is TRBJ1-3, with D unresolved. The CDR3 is CASRTLGGNTIYF. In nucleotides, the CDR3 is TGTGCCAGCCGAACCCTCGGTGGAAACACCATATATTTT.